This entry lists 22 T cell receptor beta chains sequenced from one sample in a study of cytomegalovirus exposure and HLA in healthy donors. In the PCR, 60 Vbeta and 13 Jbeta primers were used. The data were produced by immunoSEQ multiplex PCR, yet TCRdb's version contains in-frame clones alone and is incomplete. Seen here are around 200,000 clones, about three quarters observed once, and the top ten hold over 2.5%. Sequenced: PBMCs. The receptors originated from a female donor in good health and CMV-seronegative.

In its sample, this clone was seen a few times. The rearrangement links TRBV7-9 to TRBJ2-4; no firm D call. CDR1 and CDR2 (germline): SEHNR, FQNEAQ (reference sequence). CDR3 length equals 18 residues. Between the trimmed V and J ends, which lost 1 base and 2 bases, there was a span of 18 bases. CDR3 amino acids: CASSLGWAGPVTKNIQYF. CDR3 in DNA: TGTGCCAGCAGCTTAGGGTGGGCAGGCCCGGTGACCAAAAACATTCAGTACTTC.

The chain recombines TRBV7-3 with TRBJ2-2; the D is unclear. This CDR3 is 16 amino acids long. Germline V gene data show CDR1 as SGHTA and CDR2 as FQGTGA. V shed 2 bases and J shed 4 bases, with 14 bases lying between them. This CDR3 is CASSLSPMGATGELFF. CDR3 DNA: TGTGCCAGCAGCTTATCACCCATGGGCGCCACCGGGGAGCTGTTTTTT.

This clone occurred once. V usage is TRBV28 and J usage is TRBJ2-3; D possibly corresponds to TRBD2 (5 bases). Germline values: CDR1 MDHEN, CDR2 SYDVKM. Between the trimmed V and J ends, which lost 2 bases and 1 base, there was a span of 10 bases. The CDR3 consists of 15 residues. CDR3 sequence reads: CASSLRSGGTDTQYF. The CDR3 nucleotides are TGTGCCAGCAGTTTAAGATCCGGGGGCACAGATACGCAGTATTTT.

This clone was counted once. The chain combines TRBV7-9 with TRBJ2-5; 9 bases align to TRBD2. This CDR3 has 14 amino acids. The V gene's germline CDR1 is SEHNR and CDR2 FQNEAQ (reference sequence). The V gene end was trimmed by 5 bases and the J gene end by 3 bases; junction bases not matched to a gene: 4. Here the CDR3 reads CASSPIAGEETQYF. The CDR3 nucleotides read TGTGCCAGCAGCCCTATAGCGGGGGAAGAGACCCAGTACTTC.

The V and J genes are TRBV9 and TRBJ1-1, with TRBD1 matching 7 bases. With 1 base clipped from V and 0 bases from J, the junction kept 12 bases outside the gene matches. Germline loops: CDR1 SGDLS, CDR2 YYNGEE. The CDR3 totals 18 residues. The CDR3 DNA follows: TGTGCCAGCAGCGTATCGACAGGGCCCGGGATTATGAACACTGAAGCTTTCTTT. Protein sequence: CASSVSTGPGIMNTEAFF.

The rearrangement joins TRBV30 to TRBJ2-5; 14 positions match TRBD2. The CDR3 consists of 15 residues. Germline CDR1 GTSNPN, CDR2 SVGIG (reference sequence). V shed 1 base, J shed 12 bases, and the junction held 10 bases outside the gene matches. The CDR3 sequence: CAWSGLGTSGSGKYF. CDR3 DNA: TGTGCCTGGAGTGGGTTGGGGACTAGCGGGAGTGGGAAGTACTTC. The whole variable domain, filled in from reference TRBV30 and TRBJ2-5, reads SQTIHQWPATLVQPVGSPLSLECTVEGTSNPNLYWYRQAAGRGLQLLFYSVGIGQISSEVPQNLSASRPQDRQFILSSKKLLLSDSGFYLCAWSGLGTSGSGKYFGPGTRLLVL.

The chain couples TRBV2 to TRBJ1-6, with TRBD1 matching 7 bases. There are 13 residues in the CDR3. Germline assignment: CDR1 SNHLY and CDR2 FYNNEI. Germline trimming cut 9 bases from V and 8 bases from J; bases unmatched to any gene: 7. DNA for the CDR3: TGTGCCAGTAGAGGGGGCAGGGATTCACCCCTCCACTTT. Translated: CASRGGRDSPLHF.

The J gene is TRBJ1-6, the V gene TRBV9; D is uncertain. CDR1 SGDLS and CDR2 YYNGEE come from the germline V gene. The CDR3 covers 16 residues. V was cut by 3 bases and J by 11 bases, with 21 bases left in between. CDR3 nucleotides: TGTGCCAGCAGCGAAAGCGGGCCGGGAACTGGTGCACCCCTCCACTTT. Amino acid sequence: CASSESGPGTGAPLHF.

This sequence joins TRBV10-1 and TRBJ2-2; maybe TRBD1 (7 bases). V was clipped by 3 bases and J by 4 bases, with 12 bases between them. Germline CDR1 and CDR2: WNHNN and SYGVQD (reference sequence). The CDR3 has 15 amino acids. The CDR3 DNA is TGCGCCAGCAGTGACGGGGGACAGCTCACCGGGGAGCTGTTTTTT. Its protein product is CASSDGGQLTGELFF.

The rearrangement joins TRBV27 to TRBJ2-7, with TRBD1 identical over 7 bases. V lost 6 bases to trimming and J lost 2 bases; unmatched junction nucleotides: 13. Germline CDR1 MNHEY, CDR2 SMNVEV (reference sequence). The length of the CDR3 is 16 residues. CDR3 bases: TGTGCCAGCAGACTGATCTACAGGGGCTTAACCTACGAGCAGTACTTC. Protein product: CASRLIYRGLTYEQYF.

This clone has only one observation. The chain couples TRBV30 to TRBJ2-1; perhaps TRBD2 as D (6 bases). The CDR3 is 12 amino acids. The germline V gene encodes CDR1 GTSNPN and CDR2 SVGIG (reference sequence). Trimming removed 2 bases at V and 13 bases at J, with 15 bases between. The CDR3 loop is CAWSLPTSSQFF. In DNA form, the CDR3 reads TGTGCCTGGAGTCTCCCGACTAGTAGTCAGTTCTTC. The full variable domain, its missing parts supplied by reference TRBV30 and TRBJ2-1, is SQTIHQWPATLVQPVGSPLSLECTVEGTSNPNLYWYRQAAGRGLQLLFYSVGIGQISSEVPQNLSASRPQDRQFILSSKKLLLSDSGFYLCAWSLPTSSQFFGPGTRLTVL.

The J gene is TRBJ1-1, the V gene TRBV27; D is undetermined. V dropped 6 bases and J dropped 2 bases, with 10 bases sitting between them. Looked up from germline, CDR1 is MNHEY and CDR2 is SMNVEV (reference sequence). The CDR3 totals 13 residues. CDR3 in amino acids: CASSRERNTEAFF. CDR3 nucleotides: TGTGCCAGCAGCCGGGAGAGAAACACTGAAGCTTTCTTT.

In DNA, the CDR3 is TGTGCCAGCAGTTTCTTGACTAGCGGGAGGGCCTGGGTAGCGTTCTTC. Its translation: CASSFLTSGRAWVAFF. The rearrangement uses TRBV27 and TRBJ2-1; the match to TRBD2 covers 14 bases. From germline, CDR1 is MNHEY and CDR2 SMNVEV (reference sequence). V shed 3 bases and J 15 bases; nucleotides not matched to a gene: 13. The CDR3 covers 16 residues.

The chain uses TRBV29-1 and TRBJ1-1; the match to TRBD1 covers 10 bases. Germline values: CDR1 SQVTM, CDR2 ANQGSEA. The CDR3 sequence is 14 residues long. V was clipped by 7 bases and J by 1 base; unmatched bases: 6. CDR3 amino acids: CSGGTGAANTEAFF. CDR3 sequence (DNA): TGCAGCGGCGGGACAGGGGCCGCGAACACTGAAGCTTTCTTT.

The chain combines TRBV19 with TRBJ2-7, with a possible D match to TRBD1 (5 bases). Germline CDR1 LNHDA, CDR2 SQIVND (reference sequence). The CDR3 runs to 12 residues. The V end was cut by 3 bases, the J end by 3 bases, with 6 bases between. The CDR3, as DNA: TGTGCCAGTAGTATGCAGGGCTACGAGCAGTACTTC. This sequence encodes CASSMQGYEQYF.

The V gene is TRBV4-2, the J gene TRBJ2-3; TRBD2 aligns across 7 bases. This CDR3 comprises 17 residues. Germline V gene data show CDR1 as LGHNA and CDR2 as YNFKEQ. V lost 2 bases, J lost 2 bases, and 10 bases stayed unmatched. In nucleotides, the CDR3 is TGTGCCAGCAGCCAATTCTCAGGCGGGGACTACACAGATACGCAGTATTTT. It codes for CASSQFSGGDYTDTQYF.

J is TRBJ1-4 and V is TRBV4-1; a possible D gene is TRBD1 (6 bases). V gave up 4 bases and J gave up 6 bases, with 15 bases separating them. Looked up from germline, CDR1 is MGHRA and CDR2 is YSYEKL. The CDR3 is made up of 15 amino acids. DNA of the CDR3: TGCGCCAGCAGCCCTCTGGCGGGGGGCTATGAAAAACTGTTTTTT. Amino acid sequence: CASSPLAGGYEKLFF.

The J gene is TRBJ2-7, the V gene TRBV5-5; 7 bases fit TRBD2. The J segment lost 0 bases and the V segment lost 0 bases, leaving 3 bases of the junction unmatched. The germline V gene has CDR1 SGHKS and CDR2 YYEKEE (reference sequence). The CDR3 extends over 15 amino acids. The CDR3 spells CASSLGGGSSYEQYF. CDR3 in DNA: TGTGCCAGCAGCTTGGGAGGCGGGAGCTCCTACGAGCAGTACTTC. Looking up the rest from reference TRBV5-5 and TRBJ2-7 gives the full variable domain: DAGVTQSPTHLIKTRGQQVTLRCSPISGHKSVSWYQQVLGQGPQFIFQYYEKEERGRGNFPDRFSARQFPNYSSELNVNALLLGDSALYLCASSLGGGSSYEQYFGPGTRLTVT.

This chain uses TRBV5-1 with TRBJ2-5; D is possibly TRBD1 (6 bases). V was clipped by 4 bases and J by 5 bases, with 15 bases between them. The CDR3 spans 14 residues. The germline V gene has CDR1 SGHRS and CDR2 YFSETQ. For the CDR3, the DNA is TGCGCCAGCAGCGCCCAGGGAAGGGGGGAGACCCAGTACTTC. The encoded protein is CASSAQGRGETQYF.

V usage is TRBV2 and J usage is TRBJ2-3, with D possibly being TRBD2 (6 bases). V dropped 4 bases and J dropped 0 bases, with 11 bases sitting between them. Germline CDR1 is SNHLY and CDR2 is FYNNEI. This CDR3 has 15 residues. CDR3 in amino acids: CASSVGRGSTDTQYF. The CDR3 bases are TGTGCCAGCAGTGTTGGGCGGGGAAGCACAGATACGCAGTATTTT.

A remark on this clone: One junction end does not reproduce the germline sequence, and a read error may be involved. The chain has TRBV7-9 and TRBJ1-1; D ambiguous. This CDR3 has 12 residues. Germline V CDR1 and CDR2: SEHNR, FQNEAQ (reference sequence). This CDR3 is CSSSLYNTEAFF. The CDR3 bases are TGTTCCAGCAGCTTGTATAACACTGAAGCTTTCTTT.

This clone has only one observation. The chain links TRBV29-1 to TRBJ1-4, with D unresolved. This CDR3 is 12 amino acids long. V lost 5 bases and J lost 7, with 11 bases in between. Germline CDR1 and CDR2: SQVTM and ANQGSEA. CDR3 bases: TGCAGCGTTTCCAGGCGGGGTGAAAAACTGTTTTTT. Encoded protein: CSVSRRGEKLFF.